The 21 T cell receptor beta chains below all came from one sample that was sequenced in a study of T cells in tuberculosis. The time point: new active TB diagnosis, blood taken before or within 7 days of starting treatment. The data were produced by immunoSEQ multiplex PCR, yet TCRdb's version contains in-frame clones alone and is incomplete. The top ten clones hold 5.4% of a sample with tens of thousands of clones, nearly 90% of them seen once. The source was PBMCs, collected at tuberculosis diagnosis. All receptors derive from an adult with tuberculosis.

This chain joins TRBV28 and TRBJ2-7; tentative D call: TRBD1 (5 bases). CDR1 and CDR2 from the germline V gene are MDHEN and SYDVKM. The CDR3 is made up of 13 amino acids. Trimming took 2 bases from V and 6 from J, leaving 11 bases between them. The CDR3 here is CASSLGGAGEQYF. Here the CDR3 DNA reads TGTGCCAGCAGTTTAGGTGGGGCTGGCGAGCAGTACTTC.

The chain couples TRBV5-5 to TRBJ2-2; 10 bases match TRBD1. V trimming: 5 bases; J trimming: 6 bases; junction bases outside the gene matches: 10. The CDR3 consists of 16 residues. Germline lookup yields CDR1 SGHKS and CDR2 YYEKEE (reference sequence). The CDR3 loop is CASSRRGQGTSGELFF. In DNA form, the CDR3 reads TGTGCCAGCAGTCGACGGGGACAGGGGACGTCCGGGGAGCTGTTTTTT. The full variable domain, rest sourced from reference TRBV5-5 and TRBJ2-2, is DAGVTQSPTHLIKTRGQQVTLRCSPISGHKSVSWYQQVLGQGPQFIFQYYEKEERGRGNFPDRFSARQFPNYSSELNVNALLLGDSALYLCASSRRGQGTSGELFFGEGSRLTVL.

The V and J genes are TRBV19 and TRBJ1-6; D not certain. The V end was cut by 5 bases, the J end by 3 bases, with 11 bases between. Germline V gene lookup returns CDR1 LNHDA and CDR2 SQIVND (reference sequence). The CDR3 has 15 residues. CDR3 coding DNA: TGTGCCAGTAGTCTTAAGAGGAGCTATAATTCACCCCTCCACTTT. This translates into CASSLKRSYNSPLHF.

The chain combines TRBV5-6 with TRBJ2-1, with a weak D call TRBD1 (6 bases). The CDR3 is made up of 13 amino acids. V was clipped by 2 bases and J by 8 bases, with 11 bases between them. Germline assignment: CDR1 SGHDT and CDR2 YYEEEE. The DNA of the CDR3 is TGTGCCAGCAGCTTCACAGGGCCTTATGAGCAGTTCTTC. This translates into CASSFTGPYEQFF.

This chain connects TRBV18 to TRBJ2-3; 7 nucleotides agree with TRBD2. The CDR3 totals 16 residues. Germline V gives CDR1 KGHSH, CDR2 LQKENI. V was pared by 4 bases and J by 9 bases, with 16 bases of the junction left unmatched. Here the CDR3 reads CASSREAGHLGGTQYF. The DNA for the CDR3 is TGTGCCAGCTCACGGGAGGCGGGTCATCTCGGGGGGACGCAGTATTTT. The full variable domain, with the rest looked up from reference TRBV18 and TRBJ2-3, is NAGVMQNPRHLVRRRGQEARLRCSPMKGHSHVYWYRQLPEEGLKFMVYLQKENIIDESGMPKERFSAEFPKEGPSILRIQQVVRGDSAAYFCASSREAGHLGGTQYFGPGTRLTVL.

This chain joins TRBV28 and TRBJ2-7; 8 nucleotides match TRBD1. CDR3 size: 14 residues. Germline CDR1 is MDHEN and CDR2 is SYDVKM. The junction had 10 bases not matched to a gene; V was cut back by 5 bases and J by 7 bases. The CDR3: CASSPSGQGEEQYF. The CDR3 nucleotides read TGTGCCAGCAGTCCCTCCGGACAGGGAGAAGAGCAGTACTTC.

V gene TRBV5-6 combines with J gene TRBJ2-3; TRBD2 might be the D (5 bases). This CDR3 spans 12 amino acids. Looked up from germline, CDR1 is SGHDT and CDR2 is YYEEEE. Trimming left V 7 bases short and J 4 bases short, with 10 bases between. CDR3 sequence: CASGRGPDTQYF. In DNA form, the CDR3 reads TGTGCCAGCGGAAGAGGGCCAGATACGCAGTATTTT.

This CDR3 is CASSLATGGGYTF. DNA for the CDR3: TGCGCCAGCAGCCTCGCGACAGGGGGTGGCTACACCTTC. The gene calls are TRBV4-3 and TRBJ1-2, with 9 bases that match TRBD1. Trimming took 4 bases from V and 7 from J; bases not matched to a gene: 4. There are 13 residues in the CDR3. CDR1 LGHNA and CDR2 YSLEER come from the germline V gene.

The CDR3 DNA reads TGTGCCATCAGTGAGGGGAGAAATCAGCCCCAGCATTTT. Translated: CAISEGRNQPQHF. The V and J genes are TRBV10-3 and TRBJ1-5; D ambiguous. The CDR3 length is 13 residues. Germline assignment: CDR1 ENHRY and CDR2 SYGVKD. The V end was cut by 2 bases, the J end by 4 bases, with 6 bases between.

The chain is built from TRBV2 and TRBJ2-5; D is possibly TRBD2 (6 bases). CDR3 length equals 15 residues. V was trimmed by 5 bases and J by 2 bases, leaving 15 bases between them. Germline V lookup: CDR1 SNHLY, CDR2 FYNNEI. The CDR3 DNA follows: TGTGCCAGCAGTCCGGGCGGGGTGGGGCAAGAGACCCAGTACTTC. Translated, it gives CASSPGGVGQETQYF.

V is TRBV6-5 and J is TRBJ2-7; D might be TRBD2 (6 bases). The CDR3 runs 14 residues. The germline CDR1 and CDR2 sequences are MNHEY and SVGAGI. V gave up 1 base and J gave up 2 bases, with 9 bases separating them. Here the CDR3 reads CASSYYRGTYEQYF. The CDR3 region has the DNA TGTGCCAGCAGTTACTATCGGGGGACCTACGAGCAGTACTTC.

The chain joins TRBV4-1 to TRBJ2-7; 8 nucleotides align to TRBD1. The germline V gene encodes CDR1 MGHRA and CDR2 YSYEKL. V lost 3 bases and J lost 6; bases outside the gene matches: 7. This CDR3 region has 14 residues. The DNA for the CDR3 is TGCGCCAGCAGCCAGACCGGGACAGGCAGCGAGCAGTACTTC. It yields the protein CASSQTGTGSEQYF.

The V gene is TRBV28, the J gene TRBJ1-1, with 7 bases aligning to TRBD1. The CDR3 is made up of 15 amino acids. The germline V gene has CDR1 MDHEN and CDR2 SYDVKM. V lost 6 bases to trimming and J lost 0 bases; unmatched junction nucleotides: 7. CDR3: CASSPNRGMNTEAFF. For the CDR3, the DNA is TGTGCCAGCAGCCCTAACAGGGGCATGAACACTGAAGCTTTCTTT.

The chain recombines TRBV28 with TRBJ1-1; maybe TRBD1 (5 bases). The V gene lost 4 bases and the J gene lost 4 bases, with 13 bases spanning the gap. This CDR3 is 14 amino acids long. Germline V lookup: CDR1 MDHEN, CDR2 SYDVKM. CDR3 in amino acids: CASSSLGAATEAFF. CDR3 DNA sequence: TGTGCCAGCAGTTCCTTAGGGGCCGCCACTGAAGCTTTCTTT.

The chain joins TRBV15 to TRBJ2-7; 9 positions agree with TRBD1. The CDR3 has 15 residues. From germline, CDR1 is LNHNV and CDR2 YYDKDF (reference sequence). The J segment lost 5 bases and the V segment lost 0 bases, leaving 5 bases of the junction unmatched. In nucleotides, the CDR3 is TGTGCCACCAGCAGAGATTTGGACAGGGGCAACGAGCAGTACTTC. Translated, it gives CATSRDLDRGNEQYF.

CDR3 protein: CASSPTGEETQYF. DNA for the CDR3: TGTGCCAGCAGCCCCACAGGGGAAGAGACCCAGTACTTC. The V call is TRBV5-8, the J call TRBJ2-5, with 7 bases matching TRBD1. In germline, CDR1 is SGHTS, CDR2 YDEGEE. The CDR3 consists of 13 residues. Trimming at V came to 4 bases and at J to 3 bases, leaving 3 bases not matched to a gene.

The chain recombines TRBV6-6 with TRBJ2-7; D may be TRBD1 (5 bases). This CDR3 has 14 amino acids. Trimming took 6 bases from V and 2 from J, leaving 14 bases between them. Germline loops: CDR1 MNHNY, CDR2 SVGAGI (reference sequence). CDR3 DNA sequence: TGTGCCAGCAGCCATACAGGTCGAGCCTACGAGCAGTACTTC. Translating gives CASSHTGRAYEQYF.

The V call is TRBV10-2, the J call TRBJ2-7, with TRBD1 identical over 7 bases. The V segment lost 6 bases and the J segment 1 base; nucleotides outside the gene matches: 6. This CDR3 is 14 amino acids long. Germline V lookup: CDR1 WSHSY, CDR2 SAAADI. The CDR3 loop reads CASSETGQSYEQYF. CDR3 bases: TGCGCCAGCAGCGAGACAGGGCAGTCCTACGAGCAGTACTTC.

In this sample, this clone turned up a few times. This sequence joins TRBV4-2 and TRBJ2-2; the match to TRBD2 covers 16 bases. The CDR3 is 18 residues long. CDR1 is LGHNA and CDR2 is YNFKEQ in the germline V gene. J gave up 6 bases and V 3 bases, and 7 bases lay outside the gene matches. The CDR3 here is CASSQPGLAGGPAGELFF. CDR3 DNA sequence: TGTGCCAGCAGCCAGCCGGGACTAGCGGGAGGGCCCGCCGGGGAGCTGTTTTTT.

The J gene is TRBJ2-7, the V gene TRBV28, with D unresolved. Trimming shortened V by 5 bases and J by 5 bases, and 7 bases separated the two germline ends. The germline V gene has CDR1 MDHEN and CDR2 SYDVKM. The CDR3 has 11 residues. Here the CDR3 reads CASSPLHEQYF. The CDR3 region has the DNA TGTGCCAGCAGTCCACTTCACGAGCAGTACTTC.

The chain uses TRBV10-2 and TRBJ2-3; D is possibly TRBD2 (7 bases). This CDR3 has 15 amino acids. In germline, CDR1 is WSHSY, CDR2 SAAADI. V lost 4 bases and J lost 2, with 13 bases in between. The CDR3 bases are TGCGCCAGCAGTGTCGGGGGGCTCTTCACAGATACGCAGTATTTT. Encoded protein: CASSVGGLFTDTQYF.